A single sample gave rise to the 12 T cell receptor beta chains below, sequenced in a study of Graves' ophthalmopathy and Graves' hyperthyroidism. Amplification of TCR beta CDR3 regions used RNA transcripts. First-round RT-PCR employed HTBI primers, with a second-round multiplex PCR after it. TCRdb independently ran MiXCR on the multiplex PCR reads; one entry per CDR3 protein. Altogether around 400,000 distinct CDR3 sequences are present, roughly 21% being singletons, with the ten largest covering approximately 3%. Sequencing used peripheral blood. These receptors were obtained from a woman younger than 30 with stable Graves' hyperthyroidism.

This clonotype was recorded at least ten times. CDR3 residues: CASSPRTLYEQYF. CDR3 bases: TGTGCCAGTAGTCCCCGGACCCTCTACGAGCAGTACTTC. This chain connects TRBV19 to TRBJ2-7; D is undetermined. The CDR3 totals 13 residues. Germline CDR1 and CDR2: LNHDA and SQIVND (reference sequence). Between the trimmed V and J ends, which lost 5 bases and 3 bases, there was a span of 11 bases.

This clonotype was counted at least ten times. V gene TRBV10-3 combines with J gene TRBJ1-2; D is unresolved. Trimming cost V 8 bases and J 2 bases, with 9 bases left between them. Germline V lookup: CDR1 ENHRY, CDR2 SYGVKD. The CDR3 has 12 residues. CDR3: CAIFWFNYGYTF. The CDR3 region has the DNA TGTGCCATCTTTTGGTTCAACTATGGCTACACCTTC.

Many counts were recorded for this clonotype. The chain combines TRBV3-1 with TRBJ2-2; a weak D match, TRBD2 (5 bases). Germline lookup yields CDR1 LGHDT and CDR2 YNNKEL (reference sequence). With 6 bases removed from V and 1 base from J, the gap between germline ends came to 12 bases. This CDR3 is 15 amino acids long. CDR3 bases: TGTGCCAGCAGGAGCAGTAGCGTGAACACCGGGGAGCTGTTTTTT. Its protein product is CASRSSSVNTGELFF. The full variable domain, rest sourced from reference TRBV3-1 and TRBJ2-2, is DTAVSQTPKYLVTQMGNDKSIKCEQNLGHDTMYWYKQDSKKFLKIMFSYNNKELIINETVPNRFSPKSPDKAHLNLHINSLELGDSAVYFCASRSSSVNTGELFFGEGSRLTVL.

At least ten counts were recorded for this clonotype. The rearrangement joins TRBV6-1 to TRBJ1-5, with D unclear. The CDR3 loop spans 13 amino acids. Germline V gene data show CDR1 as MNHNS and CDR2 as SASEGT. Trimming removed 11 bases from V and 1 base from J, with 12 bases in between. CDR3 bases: TGTGCCGGTAGACTGGACAGCAATCAGCCCCAGCATTTT. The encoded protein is CAGRLDSNQPQHF.

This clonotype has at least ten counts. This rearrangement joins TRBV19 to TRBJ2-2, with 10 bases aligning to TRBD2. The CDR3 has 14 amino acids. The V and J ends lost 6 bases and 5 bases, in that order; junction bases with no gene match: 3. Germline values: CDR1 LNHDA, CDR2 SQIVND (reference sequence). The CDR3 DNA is TGTGCCAGTAGCGGGACTAGCGCGACCGGGGAGCTGTTTTTT. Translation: CASSGTSATGELFF.

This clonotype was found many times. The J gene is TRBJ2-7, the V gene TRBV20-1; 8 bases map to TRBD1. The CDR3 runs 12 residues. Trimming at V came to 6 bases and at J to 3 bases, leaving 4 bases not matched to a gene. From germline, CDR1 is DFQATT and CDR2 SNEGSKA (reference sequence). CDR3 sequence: CSAEGQDYEQYF. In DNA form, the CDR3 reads TGCAGTGCCGAGGGACAGGACTACGAGCAGTACTTC.

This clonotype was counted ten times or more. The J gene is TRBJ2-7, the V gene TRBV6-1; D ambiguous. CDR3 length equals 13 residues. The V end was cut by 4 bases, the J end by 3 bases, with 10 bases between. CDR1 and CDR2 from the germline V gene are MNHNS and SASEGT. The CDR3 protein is CASSVVRLYEQYF. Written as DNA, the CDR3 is TGTGCCAGCAGTGTCGTCCGTCTCTACGAGCAGTACTTC.

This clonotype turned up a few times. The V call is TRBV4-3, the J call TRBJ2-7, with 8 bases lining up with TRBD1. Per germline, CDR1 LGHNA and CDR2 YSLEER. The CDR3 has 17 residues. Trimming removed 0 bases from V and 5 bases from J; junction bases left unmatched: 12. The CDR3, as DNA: TGCGCCAGCAGCCAAGACCCCCCGACAGGGGCAAACCACGAGCAGTACTTC. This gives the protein CASSQDPPTGANHEQYF.

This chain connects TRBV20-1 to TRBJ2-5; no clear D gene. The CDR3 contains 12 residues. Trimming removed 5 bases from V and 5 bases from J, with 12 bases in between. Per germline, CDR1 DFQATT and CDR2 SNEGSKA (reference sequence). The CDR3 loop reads CSAGDGPETQYF. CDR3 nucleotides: TGCAGTGCTGGGGATGGTCCGGAGACCCAGTACTTC.

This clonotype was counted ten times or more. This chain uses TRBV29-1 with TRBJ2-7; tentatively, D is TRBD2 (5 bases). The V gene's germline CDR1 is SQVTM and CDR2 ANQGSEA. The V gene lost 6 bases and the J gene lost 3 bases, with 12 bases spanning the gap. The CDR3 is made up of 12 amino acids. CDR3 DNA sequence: TGCAGCGTGGGAACACGGGGCTACGAGCAGTACTTC. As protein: CSVGTRGYEQYF.

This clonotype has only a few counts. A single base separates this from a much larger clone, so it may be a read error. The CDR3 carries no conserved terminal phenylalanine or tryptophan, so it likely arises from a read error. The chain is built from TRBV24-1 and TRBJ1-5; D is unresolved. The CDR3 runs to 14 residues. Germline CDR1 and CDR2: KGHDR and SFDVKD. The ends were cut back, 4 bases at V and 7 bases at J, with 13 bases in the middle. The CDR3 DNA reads TGTGCCACCAGTGAGCGGTCCTCGCACCAGCCCCAGCATTTG. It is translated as CATSERSSHQPQHL.

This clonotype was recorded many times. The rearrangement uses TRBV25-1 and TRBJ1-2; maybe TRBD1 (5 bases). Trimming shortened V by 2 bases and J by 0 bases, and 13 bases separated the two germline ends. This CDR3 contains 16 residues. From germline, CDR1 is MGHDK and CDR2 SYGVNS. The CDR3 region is CASSERSEGANYGYTF. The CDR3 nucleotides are TGTGCCAGCAGTGAAAGGTCAGAAGGGGCTAACTATGGCTACACCTTC.